Listed here is a single T cell receptor beta chain. The sample originates from a study of blood T cell repertoires in COVID-19. The wider study: Donors in the United States, Italy and Spain gave samples during acute or convalescent COVID-19. The analysed material was cDNA or gDNA that came from T cells, B-cell-depleted T cells, or PBMCs.

Authors' data handling: The assay estimated nucleated cells by amplifying reference gene primers. TCRdb's table, derived via immunoSEQ multiplex PCR, lists solely in-frame clones and lacks some. From that table come the V and J calls and clone size; the DNA was used to work out D and trimming. The repertoire holds hundreds of thousands of clones, with just under 85% as singletons. CDR1 and CDR2 (germline): LNHDA, SQIVND (reference sequence). There are 13 residues in the CDR3. The J segment lost 4 bases and the V segment lost 5 bases, leaving 4 bases of the junction unmatched. Input material: peripheral blood. This sequence originates from a woman older than 75 with acute or convalescent COVID-19. V usage is TRBV19 and J usage is TRBJ1-1, with 7 nucleotides matching TRBD1. CDR3 sequence reads: CASSVGQITEAFF. Written as DNA, the CDR3 is TGTGCCAGTAGTGTGGGACAGATCACTGAAGCTTTCTTT.